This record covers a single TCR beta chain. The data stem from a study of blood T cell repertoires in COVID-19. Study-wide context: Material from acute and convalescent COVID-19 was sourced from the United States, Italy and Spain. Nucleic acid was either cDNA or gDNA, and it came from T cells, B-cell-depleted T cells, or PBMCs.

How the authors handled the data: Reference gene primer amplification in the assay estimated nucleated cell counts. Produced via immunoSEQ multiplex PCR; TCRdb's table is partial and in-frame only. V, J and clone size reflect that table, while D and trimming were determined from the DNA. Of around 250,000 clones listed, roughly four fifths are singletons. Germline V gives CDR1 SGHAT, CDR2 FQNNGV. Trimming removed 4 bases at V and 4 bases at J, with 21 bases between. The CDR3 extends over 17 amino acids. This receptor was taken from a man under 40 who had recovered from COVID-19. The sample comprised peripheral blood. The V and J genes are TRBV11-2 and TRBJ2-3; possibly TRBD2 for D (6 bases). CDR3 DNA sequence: TGTGCCAGCAGCTCAACGAGCGAGGGAGGTCTGGCAGATACGCAGTATTTT. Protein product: CASSSTSEGGLADTQYF.